This T cell receptor (beta chain) was sequenced in a study of shared clonotypes between healthy human individuals. Terminally differentiated effector memory CD45RA+ cells were excluded by CCR7 positive selection of CD45RO-negative cells. This table comes from immunoSEQ multiplex PCR, and its TCRdb copy is limited to in-frame clones, with some not included. The repertoire includes about 820,000 clones, approximately 92% of them detected once, and about 25% sits in the top ten. This CDR3 spans 13 amino acids. V was trimmed by 8 bases and J by 10 bases, leaving 20 bases between them. The germline gives CDR1 SNHLY, CDR2 FYNNEI.

The chain employs TRBV2 and TRBJ2-5; the D call may be TRBD1 or TRBD2 (5 bases each). The sample consisted of naive CD8+ T cells sorted from blood. The sequence was collected from a man aged 30-40 years in good health. This chain's CDR3 is CASGGADLGDQYF. In DNA form, the CDR3 reads TGTGCCAGCGGGGGTGCGGACCTGGGGGACCAGTACTTC.